The 32 T cell receptor beta chains below come from one sample, sequenced in a study of siplizumab effects on memory and regulatory T cells. The assay was immunoSEQ multiplex PCR, and TCRdb's table has in-frame clones only and misses some. This sample yields approximately 100,000 clones, of which over 90% are seen a single time; 12% belongs to the top ten. The sequenced material came from non-Treg CD4+ T cells sorted from blood. The origin of the receptors is a human donor in good health.

The rearrangement links TRBV19 to TRBJ1-2; 7 bases map to TRBD1. Germline trimming cut 9 bases from V and 1 base from J; bases unmatched to any gene: 5. This CDR3 has 13 residues. Germline loops: CDR1 LNHDA, CDR2 SQIVND (reference sequence). The DNA of the CDR3 is TGTGCCAGCCTAGGGGGCGTTAACTATGGCTACACCTTC. Its protein is CASLGGVNYGYTF.

The count of this clone is one. The chain has TRBV6-5 and TRBJ2-5; 12 nucleotides align to TRBD2. This CDR3 is 16 amino acids long. The V gene end was trimmed by 1 base and the J gene end by 2 bases; junction bases not matched to a gene: 2. The germline CDR1 and CDR2 sequences are MNHEY and SVGAGI. The CDR3: CASSYWGTSGQETQYF. CDR3 nucleotides: TGTGCCAGCAGTTACTGGGGGACTAGCGGGCAAGAGACCCAGTACTTC.

V gene TRBV7-9 combines with J gene TRBJ2-7; D may correspond to TRBD1 or TRBD2 (5 bases each). Germline-derived CDR1 and CDR2 are SEHNR and FQNEAQ (reference sequence). This CDR3 is built from 15 residues. The ends were cut back, 1 base at V and 0 bases at J, with 10 bases in the middle. This chain's CDR3 is CASSLEGPFSYEQYF. CDR3 DNA: TGTGCCAGCAGCTTAGAGGGACCGTTCTCCTACGAGCAGTACTTC. Complete variable domain (other parts from reference TRBV7-9 and TRBJ2-7): DTGVSQNPRHKITKRGQNVTFRCDPISEHNRLYWYRQTLGQGPEFLTYFQNEAQLEKSRLLSDRFSAERPKGSFSTLEIQRTEQGDSAMYLCASSLEGPFSYEQYFGPGTRLTVT.

The chain recombines TRBV5-1 with TRBJ2-2, with D maybe TRBD2 (5 bases). This CDR3 has 16 residues. Germline V gene sequence: CDR1 SGHRS, CDR2 YFSETQ. Trimming removed 3 bases at V and 4 bases at J, with 16 bases between. Here the CDR3 reads CASSSRVQSITGELFF. The CDR3 DNA follows: TGCGCCAGCAGCTCGAGGGTCCAGTCGATCACCGGGGAGCTGTTTTTT.

The chain couples TRBV19 to TRBJ2-5; 7 bases are shared with TRBD2. The CDR3 is 16 amino acids. V lost 2 bases, J lost 7 bases, and 13 bases stayed unmatched. CDR1 and CDR2 (germline): LNHDA, SQIVND (reference sequence). The CDR3 region has the DNA TGTGCCAGTAGTATAAACCCCGGGAGCCCGGGGGGGACCCAGTACTTC. This gives the protein CASSINPGSPGGTQYF.

This chain joins TRBV30 and TRBJ1-5; unclear D gene. V gave up 3 bases and J gave up 4 bases, with 16 bases separating them. Germline V gene data show CDR1 as GTSNPN and CDR2 as SVGIG (reference sequence). CDR3 length: 15 residues. This chain's CDR3 is CAWSPHSGLNQPQHF. The CDR3 DNA sequence: TGTGCCTGGAGCCCCCACTCGGGCCTTAATCAGCCCCAGCATTTT.

This chain uses TRBV7-3 with TRBJ2-3; TRBD2 matches 15 bases. The CDR3 is made up of 18 amino acids. Germline-derived CDR1 and CDR2 are SGHTA and FQGTGA. J was trimmed by 4 bases and V by 2 bases; bases with no gene match: 7. The CDR3 DNA reads TGTGCCAGCAGCTTATACTCCGGGACTAGCGGGAGGCCAGATACGCAGTATTTT. It codes for CASSLYSGTSGRPDTQYF.

J is TRBJ2-1 and V is TRBV30, with 11 bases fitting TRBD2. CDR1 and CDR2 (germline): GTSNPN, SVGIG (reference sequence). This CDR3 has 18 amino acids. The V and J ends lost 1 base and 0 bases, in that order; junction bases with no gene match: 8. CDR3 coding DNA: TGTGCCTGGAGTGATCCTAGCGGGGGGATCAACTCCTACAATGAGCAGTTCTTC. Protein: CAWSDPSGGINSYNEQFF.

This sequence joins TRBV18 and TRBJ2-2; TRBD1 matches 7 bases. The J segment lost 0 bases and the V segment lost 7 bases, leaving 2 bases of the junction unmatched. The CDR3 sequence is 14 residues long. Germline V gives CDR1 KGHSH, CDR2 LQKENI. Here the CDR3 DNA reads TGTGCCAGCTTGGACAGGACGAACACCGGGGAGCTGTTTTTT. Amino acids: CASLDRTNTGELFF.

This clone came up once. Written as DNA, the CDR3 is TGTGCCTGGAGTGTACGGTCCTCCGGCCCCACCTTC. Protein: CAWSVRSSGPTF. The V and J genes are TRBV30 and TRBJ1-2; D gene ambiguous. Germline CDR1 is GTSNPN and CDR2 is SVGIG (reference sequence). The CDR3 loop spans 12 amino acids. Trimming shortened V by 0 bases and J by 13 bases, and 15 bases separated the two germline ends.

The chain links TRBV28 to TRBJ1-5; a weak D match, TRBD1 (6 bases). From germline, CDR1 is MDHEN and CDR2 SYDVKM. This CDR3 is built from 14 residues. Trimming cost V 7 bases and J 6 bases, with 16 bases left between them. CDR3 in amino acids: CASTPPGGIQPQHF. The CDR3, as DNA: TGTGCCAGCACCCCCCCGGGGGGCATTCAGCCCCAGCATTTT.

The chain has TRBV30 and TRBJ1-5, with a possible D match to TRBD1 (6 bases). Germline loops: CDR1 GTSNPN, CDR2 SVGIG (reference sequence). This CDR3 spans 13 amino acids. Trimming left V 2 bases short and J 4 bases short, with 9 bases between. As DNA, the CDR3 is TGTGCCTGGAGTTACAGGGCGAATCAGCCCCAGCATTTT. It encodes CAWSYRANQPQHF.

V gene TRBV18 combines with J gene TRBJ2-3, with D unclear. The CDR3 has 12 amino acids. The V gene's germline CDR1 is KGHSH and CDR2 LQKENI. Trimming left V 3 bases short and J 8 bases short, with 9 bases between. The CDR3 DNA follows: TGTGCCAGCTCACCGGGGTCCGGTACGCAGTATTTT. The encoded protein is CASSPGSGTQYF. Together with reference TRBV18 and TRBJ2-3, the CDR3 gives the full variable domain: NAGVMQNPRHLVRRRGQEARLRCSPMKGHSHVYWYRQLPEEGLKFMVYLQKENIIDESGMPKERFSAEFPKEGPSILRIQQVVRGDSAAYFCASSPGSGTQYFGPGTRLTVL.

The chain carries TRBV29-1 and TRBJ2-1, with 7 positions matching TRBD2. Germline V gene sequence: CDR1 SQVTM, CDR2 ANQGSEA. The CDR3 covers 13 residues. V shed 4 bases and J 11 bases; nucleotides not matched to a gene: 11. CDR3 DNA sequence: TGCAGCGTTGCGGGGACTAACAACGTCCAGCAGTTCTTC. Protein product: CSVAGTNNVQQFF.

This chain uses TRBV27 with TRBJ2-1; tentative D call: TRBD1 (5 bases). The germline V and J ends were trimmed by 7 bases and 2 bases, with 15 bases remaining between them. CDR1 and CDR2 from the germline V gene are MNHEY and SMNVEV (reference sequence). The CDR3 length is 15 residues. As DNA, the CDR3 is TGTGCCAGCATTGCGGACACGTTCCCCTACAATGAGCAGTTCTTC. Translating gives CASIADTFPYNEQFF.

This chain connects TRBV6-5 to TRBJ1-1, with unresolved D. Germline lookup yields CDR1 MNHEY and CDR2 SVGAGI. V shed 6 bases and J shed 1 base, with 12 bases lying between them. There are 14 residues in the CDR3. The CDR3 DNA reads as TGTGCCAGCAGCCGAGGAAGTGAGAACACTGAAGCTTTCTTT. Its translation is CASSRGSENTEAFF.

This clone came up once. This chain joins TRBV19 and TRBJ2-6; TRBD1 is a possible D gene (6 bases). The germline V and J ends were trimmed by 5 bases and 0 bases, with 20 bases remaining between them. Germline V gives CDR1 LNHDA, CDR2 SQIVND (reference sequence). The CDR3 has 19 residues. CDR3 in DNA: TGTGCCAGTAGTCGCAGGGGAACAACTCAAGCCTCTGGGGCCAACGTCCTGACTTTC. This translates into CASSRRGTTQASGANVLTF.

This sequence joins TRBV6-9 and TRBJ1-2; D might be TRBD1 (6 bases). The length of the CDR3 is 14 residues. Trimming took off 4 bases at V and 3 bases at J, with 12 bases between the two ends. CDR1 is MNHGY and CDR2 is SVAAGI in the germline V gene. The CDR3 region has the DNA TGTGCCAGCAGTTCCCTGAGGGGGGACTATGGCTACACCTTC. Encoded protein: CASSSLRGDYGYTF.

The chain uses TRBV4-1 and TRBJ2-7; D is possibly TRBD2 (5 bases). The CDR3 runs to 15 residues. Germline V gene data show CDR1 as MGHRA and CDR2 as YSYEKL. V lost 0 bases and J 3 bases, leaving 12 bases between the germline ends. DNA of the CDR3: TGCGCCAGCAGCCAAGATCTATCCAGCGGCTACGAGCAGTACTTC. Translating it yields CASSQDLSSGYEQYF.

The chain links TRBV27 to TRBJ2-5; D possibly matches TRBD1 or TRBD2 (6 bases each). Trimming left V 3 bases short and J 9 bases short, with 17 bases between. CDR1 MNHEY and CDR2 SMNVEV come from the germline V gene (reference sequence). The CDR3 has 14 residues. The CDR3: CASSFYGGDPSQYF. The CDR3 coding sequence is TGTGCCAGCAGTTTTTACGGGGGCGACCCTTCCCAGTACTTC.

This chain joins TRBV7-6 and TRBJ2-5, with 16 bases fitting TRBD2. Germline V CDR1 and CDR2: SGHVS, FNYEAQ. This CDR3 is built from 17 residues. Germline trimming cut 5 bases from V and 5 bases from J; bases unmatched to any gene: 8. The CDR3 spells CASSQGTSGRVVETQYF. Here the CDR3 DNA reads TGTGCCAGCAGCCAAGGGACTAGCGGGAGGGTAGTGGAGACCCAGTACTTC.

To note about this clone: Within the sample, other DNA sequences also encode this same CDR3. This rearrangement joins TRBV6-5 to TRBJ1-2; 7 bases agree with TRBD1. Germline assignment: CDR1 MNHEY and CDR2 SVGAGI. J was trimmed by 5 bases and V by 0 bases; bases with no gene match: 3. CDR3 length: 14 amino acids. The CDR3 sequence: CASSYSTGNYGYTF. As DNA, the CDR3 is TGTGCCAGCAGTTACTCGACAGGGAATTATGGCTACACCTTC.

The rearrangement uses TRBV6-5 and TRBJ1-2, with 7 positions matching TRBD1. The germline CDR1 and CDR2 sequences are MNHEY and SVGAGI. The CDR3 is made up of 15 amino acids. With V trimmed by 6 bases and J by 4 bases, 11 bases remained unmatched. Here the CDR3 reads CASSLTRDRLYGYTF. The CDR3 coding sequence is TGTGCCAGCAGCCTAACCCGGGACAGACTCTATGGCTACACCTTC.

The chain couples TRBV7-2 to TRBJ2-7; D could derive from TRBD1 or TRBD2 (7 bases each). V lost 8 bases and J lost 3, with 14 bases in between. Germline CDR1 SGHTA, CDR2 FQGNSA. The CDR3 is 13 residues long. The CDR3 reads CASGTAGFYEQYF. The CDR3 bases are TGTGCCAGCGGGACAGCGGGGTTCTACGAGCAGTACTTC. Combining the CDR3 with reference TRBV7-2 and TRBJ2-7 gives the whole variable domain GAGVSQSPSNKVTEKGKDVELRCDPISGHTALYWYRQSLGQGLEFLIYFQGNSAPDKSGLPSDRFSAERTGGSVSTLTIQRTQQEDSAVYLCASGTAGFYEQYFGPGTRLTVT.

This chain connects TRBV28 to TRBJ2-1; TRBD2 aligns across 7 bases. CDR1 and CDR2 from the germline V gene are MDHEN and SYDVKM. J gave up 0 bases and V 6 bases, and 5 bases lay outside the gene matches. The CDR3 extends over 15 amino acids. The CDR3 bases are TGTGCCAGCAGGTCGCGGGAGTACTCCTACAATGAGCAGTTCTTC. Amino acid sequence: CASRSREYSYNEQFF.

On this clone itself: In the same sample, other DNA sequences code for this CDR3. The rearrangement joins TRBV14 to TRBJ2-7, with TRBD2 identical over 9 bases. The CDR3 length is 16 residues. Germline trimming cut 4 bases from V and 4 bases from J; bases unmatched to any gene: 11. Germline V gene data show CDR1 as SGHDN and CDR2 as FVKESK. CDR3 coding DNA: TGTGCCAGCAGCCCCCCAGAGGGGACTAGCATGTACGAGCAGTACTTC. It translates to CASSPPEGTSMYEQYF. The whole variable domain, remainder taken from reference TRBV14 and TRBJ2-7, is EAGVTQFPSHSVIEKGQTVTLRCDPISGHDNLYWYRRVMGKEIKFLLHFVKESKQDESGMPNNRFLAERTGGTYSTLKVQPAELEDSGVYFCASSPPEGTSMYEQYFGPGTRLTVT.

The genes are TRBV4-1 and TRBJ1-2, with D uncertain. The CDR3 is made up of 15 amino acids. V shed 0 bases and J shed 4 bases, with 12 bases lying between them. The germline gives CDR1 MGHRA, CDR2 YSYEKL. The CDR3 is CASSQDGNTLYGYTF. CDR3 coding DNA: TGCGCCAGCAGCCAAGATGGTAACACCCTCTATGGCTACACCTTC.

CDR3 nucleotide sequence: TGTGCCAGCAGCTTAACAGGCAGGGTGAACGAGCAGTACTTC. Protein: CASSLTGRVNEQYF. This chain uses TRBV11-3 with TRBJ2-7, with a tentative D call TRBD1 (5 bases). V lost 2 bases and J lost 5, with 13 bases in between. Germline CDR1 is SGHNT and CDR2 is YENEEA. The CDR3 length is 14 residues.

This sequence joins TRBV5-8 and TRBJ1-6, with D uncertain. Germline CDR1 and CDR2: SGHTS and YDEGEE. The CDR3 loop spans 12 amino acids. Between the trimmed V and J ends, which lost 4 bases and 11 bases, there was a span of 10 bases. The CDR3 sequence: CASSPGSAPLHF. The CDR3 bases are TGTGCCAGCAGCCCTGGTAGTGCACCCCTCCACTTT.

The CDR3: CASSFRQGPYNEQFF. For the CDR3, the DNA is TGTGCCAGCAGCTTCCGACAGGGCCCCTACAATGAGCAGTTCTTC. The V call is TRBV9, the J call TRBJ2-1, with 7 nucleotides matching TRBD1. Germline loops: CDR1 SGDLS, CDR2 YYNGEE. V lost 4 bases, J lost 2 bases, and 6 bases stayed unmatched. There are 15 residues in the CDR3.

The J gene is TRBJ2-2, the V gene TRBV7-3; 8 bases are a match to TRBD2. The CDR3 loop spans 16 amino acids. The germline V gene encodes CDR1 SGHTA and CDR2 FQGTGA. With V trimmed by 5 bases and J by 1 base, 6 bases remained unmatched. The CDR3 spells CASSPPSGRNTGELFF. The CDR3 DNA reads TGTGCCAGCAGCCCCCCCAGCGGGAGGAACACCGGGGAGCTGTTTTTT. Together with reference TRBV7-3 and TRBJ2-2, the CDR3 gives the full variable domain: GAGVSQTPSNKVTEKGKYVELRCDPISGHTALYWYRQSLGQGPEFLIYFQGTGAADDSGLPNDRFFAVRPEGSVSTLKIQRTERGDSAVYLCASSPPSGRNTGELFFGEGSRLTVL.

The V and J genes are TRBV25-1 and TRBJ2-5; D might be TRBD1 (6 bases). The CDR3 covers 14 residues. Trimming took off 7 bases at V and 4 bases at J, with 16 bases between the two ends. Germline V gene sequence: CDR1 MGHDK, CDR2 SYGVNS. The CDR3, as DNA: TGTGCCAGCACTAAGAATGGGGGCACAGAGACCCAGTACTTC. It yields the protein CASTKNGGTETQYF.